Given below is one T cell receptor beta chain in context. This clone's antigen is unknown. No much larger clone is present one base from it, and per-base qualities are unavailable. This entry comes from a study of cytomegalovirus exposure and HLA in healthy donors (TCRdb year 2017). As for the study more broadly: An earlier analysis of roughly 500 of the donors reported 276 Gb of sequence data and 95 million to 130 million unique TCR beta sequences obtained from approximately 180 million T cells. In the later analysis, no new phenotypic data were used to find candidate immune exposures; instead, reliance was placed on TCR beta sequences and their occurrence across donors. In a later genetic analysis, genome-wide SNP genotypes for about three fifths of the roughly 670 donors were used, and that subset was treated as a discovery cohort. Besides the first cohort of roughly 640 subjects, a separate validation cohort made up of 90 to 150 different subjects was used. Of the roughly 400 genotyped donors, approximately 83% fell in the genetic ancestry cluster associated with self-reported Caucasian donors. The study combined high-throughput TCR immunosequencing, statistical association of individual TCRs with disease status, and machine learning to predict cytomegalovirus infection status. The aim of the study was to test whether cataloging public T cell receptors could identify signatures of past pathogen exposure. Across 398 genotyped donors of the cohort, an average of about 200,000 unique TCR beta nucleotide sequences per donor were sequenced, and approximately 17% of those sequences were non-productive. About 5 DR-DQ haplotypes were handled as single units for association and clustering, since linkage in the cohort was strong. Donor age, sex, ethnicity and CMV serostatus were collected together with the repertoire data. The number of donors typed differed by locus, with about 629-630 for A, B, C, DRB1 and DQB1, approximately 500 for DQA1, approximately 570 for DPA1, and around 430 for DPB1. Class I and class II HLA loci were covered by the typing at four-digit resolution. In a later analysis, previously published TCR beta repertoires from 666 donors were re-analyzed and high-resolution HLA genotyping was added so that TCR occurrence patterns could be studied. Approximately 310 gigabases of sequencing data and some 85 million unique TCR sequences were included in an early release covering over 600 HLA-typed donors. All discovery cohort repertoires had been generated using a single sequencing platform. In an earlier analysis of over 550 of the donors, high-throughput TCR beta sequencing was used to judge whether each TCR beta V gene segment behaved as functional or pseudogenic. Using immunosequencing, the study profiled T cell repertoires from about 610 subjects and related those repertoires to cytomegalovirus serostatus.

Study-level results and caveats: According to a later analysis, most CMV-associated TCR beta chains appeared to be HLA-restricted, and the HLA associations seemed to be driven largely by CMV exposure. Because counts were too low, seventeen rarely observed V segments, including chromosome 9 orphons, were left out of the earlier analysis of 587 of the donors. In an earlier analysis of roughly 560 of the donors, most TCR beta V segments were observed in productive rearrangements about 90% or about 30% of the time, broadly matching IMGT annotations. A later analysis found that HLA-associated TCR beta chains were more clonally expanded and had lower generation probabilities than equally common non-associated chains. According to a later genetic analysis, donors in an Asian-associated ancestry cluster had fewer N-insertions in productive TCRs than the roughly 700-donor mean. The study gave a list of roughly 150 TCR beta chains associated with cytomegalovirus. A few of the identified cytomegalovirus-associated TCR beta chains were confirmed in vitro to be specific for cytomegalovirus antigens. It was suggested by the authors that the approach could potentially be generalized to other disease states and immunological phenotypes. The classifier was reported to diagnose cytomegalovirus status with high specificity and sensitivity in both the original and validation cohorts. In a later genetic analysis, a missense DCLRE1C variant was associated with V-gene and J-gene trimming of TCR beta chains, and the association was replicated in an independent cohort. The 87-base-pair reads could not distinguish some IMGT-functional V segments, including TRBV6-2 and TRBV6-3, so those segments were excluded. Because some donors lacked HLA typing at each locus, the association tests relied only on the typed subset. When HLA alleles, especially DR and DQ, strongly co-occurred, TCR associations were difficult to assign to individual alleles. A cluster of highly shared sequence variants was judged likely to be a technical artifact of the sequencing pipeline. Immune exposure information for the cohort was limited to CMV serostatus. Presence/absence analyses assumed roughly uniform sequencing depth across donors, an assumption that may not hold. Linkage disequilibrium might explain the correlated functional status among segregating V segments, but an unknown experimental factor could not be ruled out. At a false discovery rate of 0.05, a later analysis linked around 15,000 TCR beta sequences to specific HLA alleles. Most TCR sequences were observed very rarely across donors, whereas some public TCRs were present in many individuals. In a later analysis, TCR association rates were found to vary across HLA loci, with the most associated TCRs seen for DRB1 alleles and the fewest for HLA-C alleles. A later analysis reported that several top co-occurrence clusters appeared linked to parvovirus B19, influenza, CMV and Epstein-Barr virus. Only TCR beta chains were sequenced in this cohort, and the absence of alpha or paired-chain data limited detectable features. A further reported finding was that TCR beta sequences accurately predicted the HLA-A and HLA-B alleles for most subjects in the first cohort.

The library came from the immunoSEQ multiplex PCR assay. The multiplex PCR relied on a mix of 60 forward primers for TCR Vbeta segments and 13 reverse primers for TCR Jbeta segments. The CDR3 region of rearranged TCR beta genes was amplified from genomic DNA by a multiplex PCR assay. The Illumina HiSeq System was used to sequence the amplified TCR beta libraries as 87-base-pair reads. Concerning the study's data processing: A later analysis counted about 80 million unique TCR beta chains across the 690 or so repertoires, and about 10 million of these chains were shared by at least two donors. To remove PCR and sequencing errors, raw reads were error-corrected and collapsed into unique sequences using a nearest-neighbor algorithm that merged closely related sequences. CDR3 sequences were aligned to IMGT reference sequences to assign V, D and J gene segments. For a sequence to be retained, a match of at least six nucleotides to both a V gene segment and a J gene segment was required. A rearrangement was called productive if the CDR3 had no stop codons and remained in frame with V and J, and every other rearrangement was called non-productive. Following IMGT convention, CDR3 was defined as the stretch from the second conserved V-encoded cysteine to the conserved J-encoded phenylalanine. The earlier analysis of fewer than 750 of the donors excluded sequences that lacked an unambiguous match to a single V gene segment. In an earlier analysis of some 590 of the donors, V segments were called functional above 56.7% productive rearrangements and were called segregating when the between-donor standard deviation exceeded 5%. To diagnose cytomegalovirus status from the catalog of TCR beta chain sequences, a statistical classification framework was built. In a later analysis, TCR nucleotide sequences were compared against IMGT/GENE-DB human TR gene sequences so that V and J genes could be assigned. Using the TCRdist pipeline, a later analysis assigned CDR3 sequences along with most-parsimonious VDJ recombination scenarios. In a later analysis, each TCR beta chain was defined by its CDR3 amino acid sequence together with its V-gene family, and reads lacking a unique V-gene family were excluded. As a way to deal with suspected cross-contamination and a sequencing artifact, a later analysis dropped approximately 590 nucleotide sequences that were highly shared and had low generation probability. In a later analysis, a clonal expansion index for each public chain was calculated from normalized within-repertoire ranks of inferred template counts. A later analysis computed generation probabilities with a VDJ recombination model fitted to out-of-frame rearrangements, and checked the results against IGoR. In a later analysis, hypergeometric tests were used to score TCR-TCR, TCR-HLA and TCR-CMV co-occurrence, with a repertoire-size bias correction applied to TCR pairs. False discovery rates were estimated in a later analysis by permuting HLA or CMV assignments 20 times. A later analysis grouped co-occurring TCRs with DBSCAN, adding TCRdist sequence similarity when clustering within HLA-allele-positive subsets. Co-occurrence clustering excluded repertoires with fewer than 30,000 or more than 120,000 public chains, plus five with anomalous nucleotide sharing. The immuneACCESS repertoire file appears here via TCRdb, limited to in-frame rearrangements. These files lack a portion of the clones; in checked studies, under half of the deficit traces to unresolved V genes, and the cause of the others is not known. That table supplies the V and J calls and clone size; D and trimming were determined from the DNA. This sample lists 100,000 to 150,000 clones; 70% to 80% were detected once. Approximately 2.6% of the sample is in the top ten clones.

The CDR3 contains 19 residues, cysteine and phenylalanine counted. Solely the CDR3 DNA is kept, with 57 bases framed from the first base. The V and J ends are trimmed by 4 bases and 0 bases, leaving 22 bases between them. In total, 630 or so healthy bone marrow donors made up the cohort. All cohort members were sampled while nominally healthy, although unrecorded immune exposures were likely present. The donor tested CMV seropositive and was one of the 289 seropositive cohort members. A peripheral blood sample was provided by each donor, and peripheral blood mononuclear cells were used for TCR beta sequencing. Genomic DNA was extracted from the blood cell samples with the Qiagen DNeasy Blood Extraction Kit.

The chain is made from TRBV23-1 and TRBJ2-1; a tentative D call is TRBD1 (6 bases match). TRBV23-1 belongs to the ORF category, with a function that is uncertain. This sequence was found in an older woman in good health and CMV-seropositive. The material sequenced was PBMCs. The nucleotide sequence reads TGCGCCAGCAGTCCGCCGACAGGTTTCCTGAAGAGCTCCTACAATGAGCAGTTCTTC. Its protein is CASSPPTGFLKSSYNEQFF.